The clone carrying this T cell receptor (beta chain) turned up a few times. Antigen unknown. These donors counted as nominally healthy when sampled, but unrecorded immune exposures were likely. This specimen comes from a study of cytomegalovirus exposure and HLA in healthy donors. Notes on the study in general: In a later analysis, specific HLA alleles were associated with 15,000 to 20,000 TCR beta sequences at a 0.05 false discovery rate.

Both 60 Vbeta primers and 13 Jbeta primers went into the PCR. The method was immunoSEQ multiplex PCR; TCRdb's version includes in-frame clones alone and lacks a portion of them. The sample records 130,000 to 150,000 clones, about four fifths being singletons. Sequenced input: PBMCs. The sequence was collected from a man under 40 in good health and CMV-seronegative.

The CDR3 nucleotides read TGTGCCAGCTCACCGTGGGACAGGGGGGTGGAAGCTTTCTTT. It encodes CASSPWDRGVEAFF. The V and J genes are TRBV18 and TRBJ1-1; 11 bases fit TRBD1. V lost 3 bases and J lost 8; bases outside the gene matches: 5. The CDR3 covers 14 residues. Germline-derived CDR1 and CDR2 are KGHSH and LQKENI.